The 19 T cell receptor beta chains listed next were all sequenced from one sample in a study of PD-1 blockade in classical Hodgkin lymphoma. All patients relapsed after autologous stem cell transplantation, and brentuximab vedotin exposure varied. Method: immunoSEQ multiplex PCR; TCRdb's copy keeps in-frame clones and lacks some. The sample contains 29,000 or so clones, roughly 70% of which appear only once. Sequenced here: peripheral blood mononuclear cells (PBMCs), sampled before the second cycle of nivolumab. All receptors derive from a human donor with classical Hodgkin lymphoma.

DNA of the CDR3: TGCAGCGTTGAAGATACTATGGGCAATGAGCAGTTCTTC. Translated, it gives CSVEDTMGNEQFF. The chain joins TRBV29-1 to TRBJ2-1; D gene unclear. The CDR3 contains 13 residues. Germline V lookup: CDR1 SQVTM, CDR2 ANQGSEA. V shed 0 bases and J shed 6 bases, with 9 bases lying between them.

The CDR3 reads CATGTTEPRQGTIYF. The CDR3 nucleotides read TGTGCCACAGGGACAACGGAACCCCGGCAGGGCACCATATATTTT. This rearrangement joins TRBV6-5 to TRBJ1-3; maybe TRBD1 (6 bases). Germline lookup yields CDR1 MNHEY and CDR2 SVGAGI. This CDR3 is built from 15 residues. Trimming left V 10 bases short and J 9 bases short, with 25 bases between.

This clone has only a few counts. V gene TRBV10-2 combines with J gene TRBJ2-7; maybe TRBD1 (5 bases). The CDR3 loop spans 10 amino acids. The germline gives CDR1 WSHSY, CDR2 SAAADI. Trimming took off 8 bases at V and 4 bases at J, with 6 bases between the two ends. In DNA, the CDR3 is TGCGCCAGCCCAGGGTACGAGCAGTACGTC. It yields the protein CASPGYEQYV.

The chain is built from TRBV7-9 and TRBJ1-1; D might be TRBD1 (5 bases). Germline CDR1 is SEHNR and CDR2 is FQNEAQ (reference sequence). The CDR3 is 15 amino acids. The germline V and J ends were trimmed by 11 bases and 0 bases, with 19 bases remaining between them. CDR3 nucleotides: TGTGCCCTAGTCCCACGGGGCTCTATGAACACTGAAGCTTTCTTT. Encoded protein: CALVPRGSMNTEAFF.

A few counts support this clone. V gene TRBV6-6 combines with J gene TRBJ1-2, with D unclear. V was pared by 5 bases and J by 8 bases, with 15 bases between. CDR3 size: 13 residues. Germline V CDR1 and CDR2: MNHNY, SVGAGI (reference sequence). CDR3 DNA sequence: TGTGCCAGCAGTAGCGACACCACCGCGGGCTACACCTTC. Translation gives CASSSDTTAGYTF.

This chain connects TRBV5-1 to TRBJ1-2; 8 nucleotides align to TRBD1. Trimming cost V 3 bases and J 7 bases; bases outside gene matches: 11. The CDR3 covers 15 residues. CDR1 is SGHRS and CDR2 is YFSETQ in the germline V gene. The CDR3 region is CASSYPSTGDRGYTF. The CDR3 region has the DNA TGCGCCAGCAGCTACCCGTCGACAGGGGACCGTGGCTACACCTTC.

The chain couples TRBV7-8 to TRBJ1-6; D is unresolved. This CDR3 is built from 15 residues. V was shortened by 5 bases and J by 6 bases, with 14 bases between the two germline ends. Germline-derived CDR1 and CDR2 are SGHVS and FQNEAQ. The CDR3 sequence is CASSQRQEPNSPLHF. The CDR3 DNA reads TGTGCCAGCAGCCAGCGGCAGGAGCCTAATTCACCCCTCCACTTT. The full variable domain, completed using reference TRBV7-8 and TRBJ1-6, is GAGVSQSPRYKVAKRGQDVALRCDPISGHVSLFWYQQALGQGPEFLTYFQNEAQLDKSGLPSDRFFAERPEGSVSTLKIQRTQQEDSAVYLCASSQRQEPNSPLHFGNGTRLTVT.

The chain combines TRBV27 with TRBJ2-3, with D unclear. Trimming pared 6 bases from V and 1 base from J, leaving 2 bases between. This CDR3 is 11 amino acids long. The germline gives CDR1 MNHEY, CDR2 SMNVEV (reference sequence). CDR3 residues: CASRRTDTQYF. DNA for the CDR3: TGTGCCAGCAGACGCACAGATACGCAGTATTTT.

The chain employs TRBV5-1 and TRBJ2-5; no definite D call. V gave up 3 bases and J gave up 1 base, with 10 bases separating them. Looked up from germline, CDR1 is SGHRS and CDR2 is YFSETQ. The CDR3 is made up of 14 amino acids. CDR3 bases: TGCGCCAGCAGCTCAGGACCGCCCCAAGAGACCCAGTACTTC. Protein product: CASSSGPPQETQYF.

The chain uses TRBV2 and TRBJ1-3; TRBD1 aligns across 9 bases. Trimming took 5 bases from V and 4 from J; bases not matched to a gene: 9. Per the germline V gene, CDR1 is SNHLY and CDR2 is FYNNEI. The CDR3 extends over 16 amino acids. CDR3 DNA: TGTGCCAGCAGTCCTCCAGGACAGGGGACGGGAAACACCATATATTTT. Translating gives CASSPPGQGTGNTIYF.

The chain employs TRBV29-1 and TRBJ2-5; D is unclear. CDR3 size: 10 residues. With 6 bases removed from V and 1 base from J, the gap between germline ends came to 3 bases. Germline CDR1 and CDR2: SQVTM and ANQGSEA. The CDR3 here is CSVLQETQYF. CDR3 bases: TGCAGCGTGCTCCAAGAGACCCAGTACTTC.

The chain couples TRBV6-5 to TRBJ2-1, with TRBD2 matching 8 bases. In germline, CDR1 is MNHEY, CDR2 SVGAGI. The V gene end was trimmed by 8 bases and the J gene end by 6 bases; junction bases not matched to a gene: 12. This CDR3 is 15 amino acids long. The CDR3 sequence: CASAVGGAGPNEQFF. The CDR3 DNA follows: TGTGCCAGCGCCGTCGGGGGGGCCGGTCCCAATGAGCAGTTCTTC.

This clone appeared once. This chain connects TRBV6-6 to TRBJ2-1; the match to TRBD2 covers 10 bases. Germline values: CDR1 MNHNY, CDR2 SVGAGI (reference sequence). The V and J ends lost 7 bases and 7 bases, in that order; junction bases with no gene match: 10. The CDR3 runs to 15 residues. CDR3 in DNA: TGTGCCAGCACCCAGAGGGTAGCGGGGGGTAATGAGCAGTTCTTC. Translation gives CASTQRVAGGNEQFF.

J is TRBJ1-6 and V is TRBV18; 8 bases are shared with TRBD1. Germline V lookup: CDR1 KGHSH, CDR2 LQKENI. CDR3 length equals 16 residues. J gave up 9 bases and V 6 bases, and 13 bases lay outside the gene matches. CDR3 bases: TGTGCCAGCTCCCCCCCCGGACAGGGCATTTTTTCACCCCTCCACTTT. Its protein is CASSPPGQGIFSPLHF.

Remarks on this clone: The same CDR3 arises from other DNA sequences in this sample as well. The rearrangement joins TRBV7-8 to TRBJ2-5; 7 bases are shared with TRBD1. V lost 5 bases to trimming and J lost 4 bases; unmatched junction nucleotides: 10. The germline CDR1 and CDR2 sequences are SGHVS and FQNEAQ. This CDR3 is 15 amino acids long. CDR3 loop: CASSPGTADRETQYF. In DNA form, the CDR3 reads TGTGCCAGCAGCCCAGGGACAGCCGATAGAGAGACCCAGTACTTC.

This chain joins TRBV7-2 and TRBJ1-1; a weak D match, TRBD1 (5 bases). The germline CDR1 and CDR2 sequences are SGHTA and FQGNSA. Trimming took off 2 bases at V and 1 base at J, with 11 bases between the two ends. The CDR3 is 15 residues long. CDR3 coding DNA: TGTGCCAGCAGCTTACCCGCCACAGGGAACACTGAAGCTTTCTTT. Translation: CASSLPATGNTEAFF. Using reference TRBV7-2 and TRBJ1-1 for the parts outside the CDR3, the full variable domain is GAGVSQSPSNKVTEKGKDVELRCDPISGHTALYWYRQSLGQGLEFLIYFQGNSAPDKSGLPSDRFSAERTGGSVSTLTIQRTQQEDSAVYLCASSLPATGNTEAFFGQGTRLTVV.

The chain joins TRBV18 to TRBJ1-2, with 7 bases identical to TRBD1. The CDR3 has 13 amino acids. V lost 5 bases and J lost 4; bases outside the gene matches: 4. CDR1 is KGHSH and CDR2 is LQKENI in the germline V gene. CDR3 coding DNA: TGTGCCAGCTCAAACAGGGGAGGCTATGGCTACACCTTC. Encoded protein: CASSNRGGYGYTF.

By proportion, this clone is medium-sized. The V call is TRBV6-6, the J call TRBJ2-1; 8 bases align to TRBD2. V was clipped by 2 bases and J by 7 bases; unmatched bases: 10. The CDR3 sequence is 16 residues long. Germline assignment: CDR1 MNHNY and CDR2 SVGAGI (reference sequence). CDR3 DNA: TGTGCCAGCAGTTACCGTTCGACCGGGGGGGCAAATGAGCAGTTCTTC. Translating it yields CASSYRSTGGANEQFF.

The gene calls are TRBV7-2 and TRBJ1-3; unclear D gene. The CDR3 extends over 12 amino acids. V was trimmed by 2 bases and J by 8 bases, leaving 7 bases between them. Germline loops: CDR1 SGHTA, CDR2 FQGNSA. CDR3 amino acids: CASSLSGYTIYF. The CDR3 DNA is TGTGCCAGCAGCTTATCAGGATACACCATATATTTT.